The clone carrying this T cell receptor (beta chain) was observed a few times. The data were obtained in a study of blood T cell repertoires in COVID-19. CDR3 length: 16 residues. CDR1 and CDR2 (germline): SGHKS, YYEKEE (reference sequence). V was pared by 2 bases and J by 1 base, with 15 bases between. In the authors' methods: Amplifying reference gene primers gave estimates of nucleated cell counts. The method was immunoSEQ multiplex PCR; TCRdb's version includes in-frame clones alone and lacks a portion of them. V and J calls plus clone size are reproduced from that table; the DNA served to infer D and trimming. Of roughly 140,000 clones in the sample, around 85% were seen once.

Sequencing input: peripheral blood. The V and J genes are TRBV5-5 and TRBJ2-5, with TRBD1 as a possible D gene (5 bases). The clonotype originates from a woman in her sixties or seventies with acute or convalescent COVID-19. The CDR3 sequence is CASSFGRMGPQETQYF. The CDR3 coding sequence is TGTGCCAGCAGCTTCGGGCGGATGGGGCCCCAAGAGACCCAGTACTTC. The full variable domain, rest sourced from reference TRBV5-5 and TRBJ2-5, is DAGVTQSPTHLIKTRGQQVTLRCSPISGHKSVSWYQQVLGQGPQFIFQYYEKEERGRGNFPDRFSARQFPNYSSELNVNALLLGDSALYLCASSFGRMGPQETQYFGPGTRLLVL.